The subject of this entry is one TCR beta chain. The antigen is not known. V trimming: 3 bases; J trimming: 5 bases; junction bases outside the gene matches: 7. Germline V gene sequence: CDR1 MDHEN, CDR2 SYDVKM. The CDR3 contains 17 residues. This entry is derived from a study of shared clonotypes between healthy human individuals. Study-wide points: About 5% of naive CD4 clonotypes were shared across four donors.

CD45RO-negative cells were positively selected for CCR7, leaving out terminally differentiated effector memory CD45RA+ cells. Across several immunoSEQ plates, the genomic DNA of each subset was split evenly. Each sorted subset replicate got 200 ng genomic DNA, 30,000 or so genomes. Profiling relied on immunoSEQ multiplex PCR, and the TCRdb table lists in-frame clones only, not all of them. The table lists about 590,000 clones, nearly 97% of them singletons. The chain is built from TRBV28 and TRBJ2-2, with 12 positions matching TRBD2. Sample: naive CD8+ T cells sorted from blood. This TCR derives from a woman aged 25-40 years in good health. The CDR3 nucleotides are TGTGCCAGCAGTTTTCACCTAGCGGGAGGGCCAACCGGGGAGCTGTTTTTT. It codes for CASSFHLAGGPTGELFF.